These T cell receptor beta chains were read from a single sample in a study of shared T cell receptors in the human thymus. Data came from immunoSEQ multiplex PCR; TCRdb stores just in-frame clones and leaves some out. The table includes approximately 580,000 clones, approximately 80% detected once. The sample also formed part of further work on human thymus T cells.

Sequencing was performed on thymocytes. The receptor set was obtained from a boy less than two years old with a congenital heart defect. CDR3s include the opening cysteine and the closing phenylalanine or tryptophan. The order of the fields is V gene, clone size, D gene, J gene, CDR3 protein, CDR3 DNA. A D gene is named only where the DNA matches it firmly. Clone size, where shown, is once, few, many, or a class for clones that have expanded.

v_gene: TRBV5-1
abundance: -
d_gene: TRBD2
j_gene: TRBJ2-4
CDR3aa: CASSLLAGDVEAKNIQYF
CDR3nt: TGCGCCAGCAGCTTGCTAGCGGGAGATGTAGAAGCCAAAAACATTCAGTACTTC

v_gene: TRBV6-1
abundance: -
d_gene: TRBD2
j_gene: TRBJ2-7
CDR3aa: CASSEASGREPPYEQYF
CDR3nt: TGTGCCAGCAGTGAAGCATCCGGGAGGGAACCCCCCTACGAGCAGTACTTC

v_gene: TRBV19
abundance: -
d_gene: TRBD1
j_gene: TRBJ2-7
CDR3aa: CASSIKTGTGGREQYF
CDR3nt: TGTGCCAGTAGTATCAAAACCGGGACAGGGGGCCGCGAGCAGTACTTC

v_gene: TRBV29-1
abundance: -
d_gene: -
j_gene: TRBJ2-2
CDR3aa: CSVARDFTGELLF
CDR3nt: TGCAGCGTTGCGCGGGATTTTACCGGGGAGCTGCTTTTT

v_gene: TRBV4-1
abundance: -
d_gene: -
j_gene: TRBJ1-3
CDR3aa: CASSQPGGSGNTIYF
CDR3nt: TGCGCCAGCAGCCAACCGGGAGGTTCTGGAAACACCATATATTTT

v_gene: TRBV6-1
abundance: -
d_gene: TRBD2
j_gene: TRBJ2-3
CDR3aa: CASSASGRERHTQYF
CDR3nt: TGTGCCAGCAGTGCTAGCGGGAGGGAGCGCCATACGCAGTATTTT

v_gene: TRBV5-4
abundance: few
d_gene: TRBD2
j_gene: TRBJ2-1
CDR3aa: CASSSPPVTSGSNEQFF
CDR3nt: TGTGCCAGCAGCTCCCCGCCCGTCACTAGCGGGAGCAATGAGCAGTTCTTC

v_gene: TRBV5-1
abundance: few
d_gene: TRBD1
j_gene: TRBJ2-2
CDR3aa: CASSPQTGKNTGELFF
CDR3nt: TGCGCCAGCAGCCCCCAGACAGGGAAAAACACCGGGGAGCTGTTTTTT

v_gene: TRBV27
abundance: -
d_gene: -
j_gene: TRBJ1-2
CDR3aa: CASSPRERPNYGYTF
CDR3nt: TGTGCCAGCAGTCCTCGGGAGAGACCTAACTATGGCTACACCTTC

v_gene: TRBV7-9
abundance: -
d_gene: -
j_gene: TRBJ2-1
CDR3aa: CASGGARGEQFF
CDR3nt: TGTGCCAGCGGGGGGGCGAGAGGTGAGCAGTTCTTC

v_gene: TRBV27
abundance: -
d_gene: TRBD1
j_gene: TRBJ1-1
CDR3aa: CASRLRYRGREAFF
CDR3nt: TGTGCCAGCAGGCTCCGCTACAGGGGGCGAGAAGCTTTCTTT

v_gene: TRBV2
abundance: few
d_gene: TRBD1
j_gene: TRBJ2-7
CDR3aa: CASSEIGTGPHEQYF
CDR3nt: TGTGCCAGCAGTGAAATCGGGACAGGGCCCCACGAGCAGTACTTC

v_gene: TRBV28
abundance: few
d_gene: -
j_gene: TRBJ2-5
CDR3aa: CASSLGGRQETQYF
CDR3nt: TGTGCCAGCAGTTTAGGGGGCCGCCAAGAGACCCAGTACTTC

v_gene: TRBV6-5
abundance: -
d_gene: -
j_gene: TRBJ2-4
CDR3aa: CASSYGGLAKNIQYF
CDR3nt: TGTGCCAGCAGTTACGGGGGGTTAGCCAAAAACATTCAGTACTTC

v_gene: TRBV18
abundance: -
d_gene: TRBD2
j_gene: TRBJ2-7
CDR3aa: CASSSGGGEQYF
CDR3nt: TGTGCCAGCTCCTCGGGGGGTGGCGAGCAGTACTTC

v_gene: TRBV5-4
abundance: -
d_gene: -
j_gene: TRBJ2-1
CDR3aa: CASRGWGNNEQFF
CDR3nt: TGTGCCTCACGCGGGTGGGGAAACAATGAGCAGTTCTTC